Below are 16 T cell receptor beta chains sequenced from a single sample in a study of T cells in tuberculosis. Sequencing was performed with immunoSEQ multiplex PCR; in TCRdb, only in-frame clones are kept and a portion is missing. Altogether some 34,000 clones are present, 97% being singletons, with the ten largest covering less than 7.5%. Sequencing was performed on PBMCs. The receptors were gathered from a donor between 5 and 29 years old with latent tuberculosis or without tuberculosis infection.

This clone came up once. The CDR3: CASSFDLAGGSDEKLFF. As DNA, the CDR3 is TGTGCCAGCAGTTTCGATCTCGCGGGGGGCAGCGATGAAAAACTGTTTTTT. V gene TRBV28 combines with J gene TRBJ1-4; D is possibly TRBD1 (6 bases). Trimming pared 3 bases from V and 6 bases from J, leaving 20 bases between. There are 17 residues in the CDR3. Germline CDR1 MDHEN, CDR2 SYDVKM. Using reference TRBV28 and TRBJ1-4 for the parts outside the CDR3, the full variable domain is DVKVTQSSRYLVKRTGEKVFLECVQDMDHENMFWYRQDPGLGLRLIYFSYDVKMKEKGDIPEGYSVSREKKERFSLILESASTNQTSMYLCASSFDLAGGSDEKLFFGSGTQLSVL.

V and J are TRBV27 and TRBJ1-1; TRBD1 matches at 9 bases. The germline CDR1 and CDR2 sequences are MNHEY and SMNVEV (reference sequence). CDR3 length equals 14 residues. V dropped 3 bases and J dropped 5; count of bases not matched to a gene: 4. This CDR3 reads CASSFHRGRTEAFF. CDR3 DNA: TGTGCCAGCAGTTTCCACAGGGGGCGGACTGAAGCTTTCTTT.

The chain combines TRBV27 with TRBJ2-7, with 12 bases fitting TRBD2. The CDR3 is 15 residues long. Germline V gene lookup returns CDR1 MNHEY and CDR2 SMNVEV (reference sequence). V lost 3 bases and J lost 3; bases outside the gene matches: 3. CDR3 sequence: CASSLRLAGVYEQYF. CDR3 bases: TGTGCCAGCAGTTTGAGACTAGCGGGAGTCTACGAGCAGTACTTC.

The chain carries TRBV4-1 and TRBJ2-5, with D possibly matching TRBD2 (5 bases). Germline assignment: CDR1 MGHRA and CDR2 YSYEKL. The V and J ends lost 1 base and 1 base respectively, with 10 bases between them. The CDR3 has 15 amino acids. The CDR3 bases are TGCGCCAGCAGCCAAGCGGGCGGGTCCCAAGAGACCCAGTACTTC. This encodes CASSQAGGSQETQYF.

The chain couples TRBV6-1 to TRBJ1-1; the D gene is possibly TRBD1 (5 bases). The CDR3 is 15 residues long. V was cut by 3 bases and J by 5 bases, with 16 bases left in between. Looked up from germline, CDR1 is MNHNS and CDR2 is SASEGT. The CDR3, as DNA: TGTGCCAGCAGTGACGCTCATGCAGGGCGGACTGAAGCTTTCTTT. Translating it yields CASSDAHAGRTEAFF.

The chain is built from TRBV7-3 and TRBJ2-7, with a tentative D call TRBD1 (5 bases). The ends were cut back, 2 bases at V and 1 base at J, with 12 bases in the middle. Germline CDR1 is SGHTA and CDR2 is FQGTGA. The CDR3 has 15 residues. The CDR3 DNA is TGTGCCAGCAGCTTAGAAGGGGCCCCGTCCTACGAGCAGTACTTC. This gives the protein CASSLEGAPSYEQYF.

The genes are TRBV6-1 and TRBJ2-3; the match to TRBD2 covers 14 bases. CDR3 length: 15 residues. Germline assignment: CDR1 MNHNS and CDR2 SASEGT. V was pared by 4 bases and J by 4 bases, with 1 base of the junction left unmatched. The CDR3 loop is CASSGLAGGPDTQYF. CDR3 bases: TGTGCCAGCAGTGGACTAGCGGGAGGGCCAGATACGCAGTATTTT.

This chain uses TRBV18 with TRBJ1-2; D not resolved. This CDR3 has 13 amino acids. Per the germline V gene, CDR1 is KGHSH and CDR2 is LQKENI. The V end lost 3 bases, the J end lost 8 bases, and 13 bases lay between the germline ends. CDR3 residues: CASSPDIREGYTF. CDR3 nucleotides: TGTGCCAGCTCACCCGACATTAGGGAGGGCTACACCTTC.

This clone appeared once. In DNA form, the CDR3 reads TGTGCCAGCATCGGGTTCACCCTCGAGCAGTACTTC. Encoded protein: CASIGFTLEQYF. The J gene is TRBJ2-7, the V gene TRBV6-5; no clear D. The germline V gene has CDR1 MNHEY and CDR2 SVGAGI. Trimming removed 7 bases from V and 6 bases from J, with 13 bases in between. This CDR3 has 12 amino acids.

This chain links TRBV6-6 with TRBJ1-1; 7 nucleotides line up with TRBD1. This CDR3 is 15 amino acids long. Per the germline V gene, CDR1 is MNHNY and CDR2 is SVGAGI (reference sequence). Trimming cost V 2 bases and J 1 base; bases outside gene matches: 4. In DNA form, the CDR3 reads TGTGCCAGCAGTTACCTCGGACAGGCGAACACTGAAGCTTTCTTT. This sequence encodes CASSYLGQANTEAFF.

J is TRBJ2-3 and V is TRBV4-2; D gene ambiguous. Trimming removed 3 bases from V and 6 bases from J, with 7 bases in between. Germline V CDR1 and CDR2: LGHNA, YNFKEQ. There are 12 residues in the CDR3. The DNA of the CDR3 is TGTGCCAGCAGCCACGCTAGGGATACGCAGTATTTT. Residues: CASSHARDTQYF.

The chain combines TRBV28 with TRBJ2-7; TRBD2 agrees at 12 bases. CDR1 MDHEN and CDR2 SYDVKM come from the germline V gene. The J segment lost 4 bases and the V segment lost 4 bases, leaving 5 bases of the junction unmatched. There are 15 residues in the CDR3. CDR3 in amino acids: CASSSTSGRGYEQYF. The CDR3 bases are TGTGCCAGCAGTTCGACTAGCGGGAGAGGTTACGAGCAGTACTTC.

The rearrangement uses TRBV5-1 and TRBJ2-7; TRBD2 matches at 7 bases. This CDR3 comprises 14 residues. V gave up 6 bases and J gave up 1 base; unmatched junction bases: 7. CDR1 is SGHRS and CDR2 is YFSETQ in the germline V gene. The DNA of the CDR3 is TGCGCCAGCAATCCGTCTAGCGGATCCTACGAGCAGTACTTC. Its translation: CASNPSSGSYEQYF.

The chain employs TRBV2 and TRBJ1-5, with 8 positions matching TRBD1. This CDR3 comprises 15 residues. The trim removed 7 bases at V and 0 bases at J, leaving 5 bases unmatched. The germline V gene encodes CDR1 SNHLY and CDR2 FYNNEI. CDR3 coding DNA: TGTGCCAGCACCTGGGACAGGATTAGCAATCAGCCCCAGCATTTT. This translates into CASTWDRISNQPQHF.

The J gene is TRBJ2-5, the V gene TRBV5-6; 14 nucleotides align to TRBD2. After removal of 3 bases from V and 4 bases from J, the junction contained 5 bases not matched to a gene. The CDR3 runs 16 residues. Germline lookup yields CDR1 SGHDT and CDR2 YYEEEE. CDR3 residues: CASSYTGTSGGETQYF. CDR3 bases: TGTGCCAGCAGCTACACCGGGACTAGCGGGGGAGAGACCCAGTACTTC.

The gene calls are TRBV19 and TRBJ1-2; TRBD1 agrees at 7 bases. V lost 6 bases and J lost 2; bases outside the gene matches: 6. The CDR3 totals 14 residues. Germline V CDR1 and CDR2: LNHDA, SQIVND (reference sequence). This CDR3 is CASSLTGANYGYTF. The CDR3, as DNA: TGTGCCAGTAGCCTTACAGGGGCGAACTATGGCTACACCTTC. The full variable domain, its missing parts supplied by reference TRBV19 and TRBJ1-2, is DGGITQSPKYLFRKEGQNVTLSCEQNLNHDAMYWYRQDPGQGLRLIYYSQIVNDFQKGDIAEGYSVSREKKESFPLTVTSAQKNPTAFYLCASSLTGANYGYTFGSGTRLTVV.